This TCR beta chain stems from a study of cytomegalovirus exposure and HLA in healthy donors. Broader study findings: Presence/absence analyses supposed approximately even sequencing depth among donors. There were reportedly fewer N-insertions in an Asian-associated ancestry cluster than the roughly 610-donor mean, in a later analysis.

60 Vbeta and 13 Jbeta primers were used in PCR. Per the original data handling: Roughly 11 million of the 60 million to 80 million unique TCR beta chains counted in a later analysis were shared. Only in-frame clones appear in the TCRdb table, and some are missing; sequencing was by immunoSEQ multiplex PCR. The V and J calls and clone size were taken over from that table, and D and trimming were inferred from the DNA. The sample has about 97,000 clones, 65% to 80% seen once. Worth noting for this clone: Its antigen is unknown.

The CDR3 consists of 19 residues. The V call is TRBV12-2, the J call TRBJ1-1; the D call TRBD1 from the table was never checked on the DNA. TRBV12-2 is a pseudogene segment. This receptor was identified in a woman aged 40-49 years in good health and CMV-seronegative. The material sequenced was PBMCs. This chain's CDR3 is CASRLSMFETGGIGTEAFF. The CDR3, as DNA: TGTGCAAGTCGCTTGTCCATGTTCGAAACAGGGGGCATCGGCACTGAAGCTTTCTTT.